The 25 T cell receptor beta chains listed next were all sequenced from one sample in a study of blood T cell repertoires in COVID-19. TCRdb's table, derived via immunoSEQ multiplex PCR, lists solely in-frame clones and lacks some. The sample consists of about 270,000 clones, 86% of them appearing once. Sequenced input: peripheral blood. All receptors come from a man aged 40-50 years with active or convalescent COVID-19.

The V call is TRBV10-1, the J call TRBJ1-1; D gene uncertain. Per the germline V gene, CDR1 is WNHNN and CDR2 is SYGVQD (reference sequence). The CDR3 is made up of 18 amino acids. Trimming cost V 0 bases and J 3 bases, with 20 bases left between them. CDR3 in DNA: TGCGCCAGCAGTGAGTCGAAAAAATTTCGCCCTGCAGACACTGAAGCTTTCTTT. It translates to CASSESKKFRPADTEAFF.

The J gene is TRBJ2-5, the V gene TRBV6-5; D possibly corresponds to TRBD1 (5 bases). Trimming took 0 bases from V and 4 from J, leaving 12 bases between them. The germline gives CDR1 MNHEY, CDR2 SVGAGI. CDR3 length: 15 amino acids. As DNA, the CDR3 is TGTGCCAGCAGTTACTCGAGTCGACAGTCAGAGACCCAGTACTTC. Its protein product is CASSYSSRQSETQYF.

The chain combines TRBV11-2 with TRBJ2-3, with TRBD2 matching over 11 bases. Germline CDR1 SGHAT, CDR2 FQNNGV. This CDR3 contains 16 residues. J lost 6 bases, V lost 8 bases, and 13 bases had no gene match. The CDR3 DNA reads TGTGCCAGCGGCCCTTTAGCGGGGGGGATTTTCGATACGCAGTATTTT. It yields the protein CASGPLAGGIFDTQYF.

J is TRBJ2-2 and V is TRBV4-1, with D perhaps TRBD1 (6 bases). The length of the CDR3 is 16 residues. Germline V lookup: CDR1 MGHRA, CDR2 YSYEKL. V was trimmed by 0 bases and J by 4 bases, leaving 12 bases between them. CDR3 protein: CASSQEDRPGTGELFF. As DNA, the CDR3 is TGCGCCAGCAGCCAAGAAGACAGGCCGGGCACCGGGGAGCTGTTTTTT.

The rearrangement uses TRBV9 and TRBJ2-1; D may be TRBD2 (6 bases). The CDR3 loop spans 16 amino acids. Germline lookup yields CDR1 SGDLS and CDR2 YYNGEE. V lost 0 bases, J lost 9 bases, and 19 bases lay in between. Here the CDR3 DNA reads TGTGCCAGCAGCGTAGAAGGGACTTCTAGCGAACCTGAGCAGTTCTTC. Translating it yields CASSVEGTSSEPEQFF.

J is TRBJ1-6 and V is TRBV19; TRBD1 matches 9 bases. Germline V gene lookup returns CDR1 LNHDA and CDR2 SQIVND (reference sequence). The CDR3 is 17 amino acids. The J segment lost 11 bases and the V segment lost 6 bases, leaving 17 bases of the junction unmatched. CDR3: CASSPRRVGTGRPPLHF. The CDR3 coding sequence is TGTGCCAGTAGCCCCCGGCGGGTCGGGACAGGGAGGCCACCCCTCCACTTT.

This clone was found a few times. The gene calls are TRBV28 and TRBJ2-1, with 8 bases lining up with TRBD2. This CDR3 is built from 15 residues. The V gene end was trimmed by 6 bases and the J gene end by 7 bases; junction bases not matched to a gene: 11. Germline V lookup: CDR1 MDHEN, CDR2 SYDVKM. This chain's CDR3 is CASRSPREGQNEQFF. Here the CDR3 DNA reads TGTGCCAGCAGATCCCCTCGGGAGGGACAAAATGAGCAGTTCTTC.

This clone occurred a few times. The CDR3 loop is CAWGRVNTEAFF. For the CDR3, the DNA is TGTGCCTGGGGACGGGTGAACACTGAAGCTTTCTTT. The V and J genes are TRBV30 and TRBJ1-1; D is undetermined. CDR1 and CDR2 (germline): GTSNPN, SVGIG (reference sequence). The CDR3 consists of 12 residues. The ends were cut back, 5 bases at V and 0 bases at J, with 7 bases in the middle.

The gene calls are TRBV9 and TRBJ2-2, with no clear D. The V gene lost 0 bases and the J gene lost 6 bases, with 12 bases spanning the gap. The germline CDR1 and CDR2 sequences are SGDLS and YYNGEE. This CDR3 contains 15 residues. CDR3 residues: CASSVAANVAGELFF. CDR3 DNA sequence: TGTGCCAGCAGCGTAGCAGCGAACGTAGCCGGGGAGCTGTTTTTT.

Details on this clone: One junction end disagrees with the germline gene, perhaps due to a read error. The DNA of the CDR3 is TGTGCCAGCTCGCCACTTCGCGCAGATACGCAGTATTTT. This sequence encodes CASSPLRADTQYF. This chain links TRBV18 with TRBJ2-3; no clear D gene. Germline lookup yields CDR1 KGHSH and CDR2 LQKENI. This CDR3 comprises 13 residues.

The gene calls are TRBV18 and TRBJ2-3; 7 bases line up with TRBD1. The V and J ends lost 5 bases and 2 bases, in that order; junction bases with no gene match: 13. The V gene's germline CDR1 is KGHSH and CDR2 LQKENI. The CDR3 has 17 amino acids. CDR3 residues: CASSAFRTGHLTDTQYF. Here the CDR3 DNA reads TGTGCCAGCTCAGCCTTTCGGACAGGTCACCTCACAGATACGCAGTATTTT.

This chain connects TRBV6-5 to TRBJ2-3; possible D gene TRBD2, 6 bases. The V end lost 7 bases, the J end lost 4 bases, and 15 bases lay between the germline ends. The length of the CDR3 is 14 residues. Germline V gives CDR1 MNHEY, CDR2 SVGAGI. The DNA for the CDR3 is TGTGCCAGCAAGCGGGCCCTGAACGCAGATACGCAGTATTTT. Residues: CASKRALNADTQYF.

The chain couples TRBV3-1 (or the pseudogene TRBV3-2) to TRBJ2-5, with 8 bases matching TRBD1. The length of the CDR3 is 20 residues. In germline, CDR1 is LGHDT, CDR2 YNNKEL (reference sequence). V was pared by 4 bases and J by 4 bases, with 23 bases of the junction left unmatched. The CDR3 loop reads CASSPDPGTGIGAPRETQYF. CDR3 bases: TGTGCCAGCAGCCCAGATCCCGGGACAGGCATTGGGGCCCCGAGAGAGACCCAGTACTTC.

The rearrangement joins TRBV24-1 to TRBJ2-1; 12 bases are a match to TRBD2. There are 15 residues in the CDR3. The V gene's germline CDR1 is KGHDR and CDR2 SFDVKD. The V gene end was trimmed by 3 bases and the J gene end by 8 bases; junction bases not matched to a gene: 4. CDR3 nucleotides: TGTGCCACCAGTGATCGACTAGCGGGAGTCCATGAGCAGTTCTTC. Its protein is CATSDRLAGVHEQFF.

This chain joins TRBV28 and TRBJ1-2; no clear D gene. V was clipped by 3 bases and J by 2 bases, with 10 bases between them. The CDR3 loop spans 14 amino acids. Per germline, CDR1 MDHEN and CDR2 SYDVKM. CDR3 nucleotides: TGTGCCAGCAGTTTGGGCAGCAAAAACTATGGCTACACCTTC. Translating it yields CASSLGSKNYGYTF.

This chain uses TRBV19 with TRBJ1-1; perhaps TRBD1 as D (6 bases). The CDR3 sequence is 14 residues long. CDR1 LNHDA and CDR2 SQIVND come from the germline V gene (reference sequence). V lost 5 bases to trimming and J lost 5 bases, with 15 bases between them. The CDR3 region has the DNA TGTGCCAGTAGTGTGACCGCAGGGGAGACTGAAGCTTTCTTT. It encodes CASSVTAGETEAFF.

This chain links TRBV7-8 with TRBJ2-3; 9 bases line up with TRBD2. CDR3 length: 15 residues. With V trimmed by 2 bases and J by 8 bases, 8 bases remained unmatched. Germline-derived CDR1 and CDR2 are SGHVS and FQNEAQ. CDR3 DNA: TGTGCCAGCAGCTTAAGCCTAGCGGGGCAAAGTACGCAGTATTTT. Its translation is CASSLSLAGQSTQYF.

This chain's CDR3 is CASSVGQGLNSPLHF. CDR3 nucleotides: TGTGCCAGCAGCGTAGGACAGGGCCTTAATTCACCCCTCCACTTT. J is TRBJ1-6 and V is TRBV9; 7 positions agree with TRBD1. CDR3 length: 15 residues. Germline loops: CDR1 SGDLS, CDR2 YYNGEE. V lost 0 bases, J lost 6 bases, and 3 bases stayed unmatched.

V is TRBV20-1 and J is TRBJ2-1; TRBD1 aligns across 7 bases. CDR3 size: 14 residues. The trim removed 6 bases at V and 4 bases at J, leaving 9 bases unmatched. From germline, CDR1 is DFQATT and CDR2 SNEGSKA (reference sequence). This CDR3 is CSASHRGRYNEQFF. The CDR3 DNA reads TGCAGTGCCAGTCACAGGGGACGGTACAATGAGCAGTTCTTC.

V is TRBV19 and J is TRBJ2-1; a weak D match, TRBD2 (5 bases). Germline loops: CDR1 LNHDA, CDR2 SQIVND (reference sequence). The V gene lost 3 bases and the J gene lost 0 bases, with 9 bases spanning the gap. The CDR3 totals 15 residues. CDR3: CASSMPGSSYNEQFF. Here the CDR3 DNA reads TGTGCCAGTAGTATGCCGGGGAGCTCCTACAATGAGCAGTTCTTC.

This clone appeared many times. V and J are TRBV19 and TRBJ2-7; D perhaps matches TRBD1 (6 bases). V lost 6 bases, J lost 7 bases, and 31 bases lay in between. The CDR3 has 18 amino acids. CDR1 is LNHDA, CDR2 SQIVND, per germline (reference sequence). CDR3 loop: CASSPGHLKEDWLREQYF. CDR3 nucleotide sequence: TGTGCCAGTAGCCCGGGACACCTTAAGGAGGACTGGCTAAGAGAGCAGTACTTC. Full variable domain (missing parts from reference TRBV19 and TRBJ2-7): DGGITQSPKYLFRKEGQNVTLSCEQNLNHDAMYWYRQDPGQGLRLIYYSQIVNDFQKGDIAEGYSVSREKKESFPLTVTSAQKNPTAFYLCASSPGHLKEDWLREQYFGPGTRLTVT.

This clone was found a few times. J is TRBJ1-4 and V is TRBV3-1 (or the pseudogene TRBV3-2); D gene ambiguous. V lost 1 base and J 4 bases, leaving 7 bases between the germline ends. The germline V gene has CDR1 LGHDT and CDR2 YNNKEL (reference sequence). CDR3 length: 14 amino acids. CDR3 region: CASSQGTYNEKLFF. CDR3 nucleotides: TGTGCCAGCAGCCAAGGTACTTATAATGAAAAACTGTTTTTT.

The DNA of the CDR3 is TGTGCCAGCAGCTTAAGCGGGCCAAATCAGCCCCAGCATTTT. This encodes CASSLSGPNQPQHF. The V gene is TRBV11-2, the J gene TRBJ1-5; D gene uncertain. The CDR3 extends over 14 amino acids. Germline CDR1 is SGHAT and CDR2 is FQNNGV. V was shortened by 2 bases and J by 4 bases, with 9 bases between the two germline ends.

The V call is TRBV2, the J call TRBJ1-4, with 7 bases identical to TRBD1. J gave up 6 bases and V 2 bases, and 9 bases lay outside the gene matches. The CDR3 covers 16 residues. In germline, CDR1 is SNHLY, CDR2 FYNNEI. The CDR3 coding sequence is TGTGCCAGCAGTGAATTTTTTGGGACAGAGCATGAAAAACTGTTTTTT. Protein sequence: CASSEFFGTEHEKLFF. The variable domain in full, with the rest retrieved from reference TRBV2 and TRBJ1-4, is EPEVTQTPSHQVTQMGQEVILRCVPISNHLYFYWYRQILGQKVEFLVSFYNNEISEKSEIFDDQFSVERPDGSNFTLKIRSTKLEDSAMYFCASSEFFGTEHEKLFFGSGTQLSVL.

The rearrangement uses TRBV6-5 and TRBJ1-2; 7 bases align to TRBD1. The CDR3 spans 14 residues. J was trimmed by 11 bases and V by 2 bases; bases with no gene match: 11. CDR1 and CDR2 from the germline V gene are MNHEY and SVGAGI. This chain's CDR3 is CASSYTLRGREYTF. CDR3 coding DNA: TGTGCCAGCAGTTACACTCTTAGGGGGCGCGAATACACCTTC.